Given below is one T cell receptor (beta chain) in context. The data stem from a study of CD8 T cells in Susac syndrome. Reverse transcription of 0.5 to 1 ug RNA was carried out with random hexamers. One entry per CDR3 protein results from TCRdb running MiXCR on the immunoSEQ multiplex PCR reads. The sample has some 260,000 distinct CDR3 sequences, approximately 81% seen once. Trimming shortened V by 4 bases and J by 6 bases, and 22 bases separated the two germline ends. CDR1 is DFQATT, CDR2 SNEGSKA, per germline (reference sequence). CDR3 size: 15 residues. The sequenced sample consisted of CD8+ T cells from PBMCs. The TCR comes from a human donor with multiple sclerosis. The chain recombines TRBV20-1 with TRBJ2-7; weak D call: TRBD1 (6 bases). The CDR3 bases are TGCAGTGCTAATCCTACAGGGATTGGTATCGGCGAGCAGTACTTC. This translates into CSANPTGIGIGEQYF.